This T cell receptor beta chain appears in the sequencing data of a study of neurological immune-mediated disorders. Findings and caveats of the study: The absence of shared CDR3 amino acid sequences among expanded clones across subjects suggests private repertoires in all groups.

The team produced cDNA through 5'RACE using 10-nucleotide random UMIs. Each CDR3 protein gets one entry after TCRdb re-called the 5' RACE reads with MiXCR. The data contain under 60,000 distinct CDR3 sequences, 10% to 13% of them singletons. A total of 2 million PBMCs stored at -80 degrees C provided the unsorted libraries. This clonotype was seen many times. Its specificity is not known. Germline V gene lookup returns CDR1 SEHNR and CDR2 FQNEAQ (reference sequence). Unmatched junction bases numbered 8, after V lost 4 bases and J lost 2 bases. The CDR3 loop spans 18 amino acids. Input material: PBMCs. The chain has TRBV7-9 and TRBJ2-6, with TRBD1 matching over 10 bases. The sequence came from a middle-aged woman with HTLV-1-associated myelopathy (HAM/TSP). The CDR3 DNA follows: TGTGCCAGCAGCTACCGTCCCGGGACAGGGGCTGGGGCCAACGTCCTGACTTTC. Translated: CASSYRPGTGAGANVLTF.